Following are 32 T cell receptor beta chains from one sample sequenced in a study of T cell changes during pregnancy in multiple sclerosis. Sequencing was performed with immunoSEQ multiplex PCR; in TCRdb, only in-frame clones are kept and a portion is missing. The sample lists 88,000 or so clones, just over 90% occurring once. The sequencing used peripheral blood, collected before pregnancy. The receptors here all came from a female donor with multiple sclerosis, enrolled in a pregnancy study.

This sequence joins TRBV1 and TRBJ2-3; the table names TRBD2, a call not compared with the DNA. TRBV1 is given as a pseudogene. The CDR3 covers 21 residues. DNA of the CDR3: TGCACCAGCAGCCAAGATGCCCCCGGGACTTTTCCACTCCTCCTCACAGATACGCAGTATTTT. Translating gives CTSSQDAPGTFPLLLTDTQYF.

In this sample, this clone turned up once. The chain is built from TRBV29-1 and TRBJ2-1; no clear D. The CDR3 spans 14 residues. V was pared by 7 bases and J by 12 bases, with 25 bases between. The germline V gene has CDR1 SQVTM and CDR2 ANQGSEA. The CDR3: CSASMATVGLGQFF. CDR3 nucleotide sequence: TGCAGCGCGAGTATGGCCACCGTGGGCCTGGGGCAGTTCTTC.

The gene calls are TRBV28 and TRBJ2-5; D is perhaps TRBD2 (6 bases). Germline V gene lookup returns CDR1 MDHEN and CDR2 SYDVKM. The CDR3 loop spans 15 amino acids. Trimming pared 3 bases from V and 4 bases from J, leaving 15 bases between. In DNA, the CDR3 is TGTGCCAGCAGTTTGGCCGGTGGAGGGCCAGAGACCCAGTACTTC. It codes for CASSLAGGGPETQYF.

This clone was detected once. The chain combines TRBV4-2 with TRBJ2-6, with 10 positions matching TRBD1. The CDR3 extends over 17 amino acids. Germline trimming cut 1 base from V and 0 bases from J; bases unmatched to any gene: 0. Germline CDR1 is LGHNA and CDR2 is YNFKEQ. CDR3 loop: CASSQGDRGSGANVLTF. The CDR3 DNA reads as TGTGCCAGCAGCCAAGGGGACAGGGGCTCTGGGGCCAACGTCCTGACTTTC.

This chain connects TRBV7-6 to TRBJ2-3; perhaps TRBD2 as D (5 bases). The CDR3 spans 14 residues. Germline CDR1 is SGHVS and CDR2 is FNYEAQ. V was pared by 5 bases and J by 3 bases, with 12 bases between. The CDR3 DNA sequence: TGTGCCAGCAGCCGGGCGGGTAGAACAGATACGCAGTATTTT. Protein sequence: CASSRAGRTDTQYF.

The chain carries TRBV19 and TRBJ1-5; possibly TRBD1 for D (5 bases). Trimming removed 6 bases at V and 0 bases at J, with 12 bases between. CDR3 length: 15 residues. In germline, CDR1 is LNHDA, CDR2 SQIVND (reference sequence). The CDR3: CASRTGTHSNQPQHF. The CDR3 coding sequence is TGTGCCAGTAGGACCGGGACTCATAGCAATCAGCCCCAGCATTTT.

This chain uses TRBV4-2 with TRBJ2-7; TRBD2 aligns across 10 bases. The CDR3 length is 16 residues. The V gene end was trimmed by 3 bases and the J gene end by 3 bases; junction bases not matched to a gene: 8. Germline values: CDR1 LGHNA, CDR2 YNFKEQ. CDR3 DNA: TGTGCCAGCAGCCAGGGTAGCGGGAGGCAGGTCTACGAGCAGTACTTC. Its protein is CASSQGSGRQVYEQYF.

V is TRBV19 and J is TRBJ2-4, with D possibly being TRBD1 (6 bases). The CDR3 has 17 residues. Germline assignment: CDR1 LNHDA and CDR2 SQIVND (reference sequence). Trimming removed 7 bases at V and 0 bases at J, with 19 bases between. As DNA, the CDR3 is TGTGCCAGTAATCCCGAGGCAGGGACACTAGCCAAAAACATTCAGTACTTC. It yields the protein CASNPEAGTLAKNIQYF. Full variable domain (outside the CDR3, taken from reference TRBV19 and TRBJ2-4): DGGITQSPKYLFRKEGQNVTLSCEQNLNHDAMYWYRQDPGQGLRLIYYSQIVNDFQKGDIAEGYSVSREKKESFPLTVTSAQKNPTAFYLCASNPEAGTLAKNIQYFGAGTRLSVL.

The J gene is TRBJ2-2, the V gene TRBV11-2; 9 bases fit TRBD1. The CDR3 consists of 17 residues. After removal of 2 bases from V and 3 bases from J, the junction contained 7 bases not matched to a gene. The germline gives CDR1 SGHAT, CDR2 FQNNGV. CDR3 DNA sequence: TGTGCCAGCAGCTTATTCCCGGACAGGGGCGACACCGGGGAGCTGTTTTTT. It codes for CASSLFPDRGDTGELFF. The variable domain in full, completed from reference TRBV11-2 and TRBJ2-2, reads EAGVAQSPRYKIIEKRQSVAFWCNPISGHATLYWYQQILGQGPKLLIQFQNNGVVDDSQLPKDRFSAERLKGVDSTLKIQPAKLEDSAVYLCASSLFPDRGDTGELFFGEGSRLTVL.

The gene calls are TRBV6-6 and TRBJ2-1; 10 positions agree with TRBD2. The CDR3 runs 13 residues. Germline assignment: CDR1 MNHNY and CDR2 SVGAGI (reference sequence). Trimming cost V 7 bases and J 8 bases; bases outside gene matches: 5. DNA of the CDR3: TGTGCCAGCACGAGCGGGAGGGGAGATGAGCAGTTCTTC. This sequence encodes CASTSGRGDEQFF.

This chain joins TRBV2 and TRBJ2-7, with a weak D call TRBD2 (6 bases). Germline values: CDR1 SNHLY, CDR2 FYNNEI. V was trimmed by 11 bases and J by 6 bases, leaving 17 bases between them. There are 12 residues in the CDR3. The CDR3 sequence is CAARDSPPEQYF. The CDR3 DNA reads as TGTGCCGCCCGGGACTCGCCTCCCGAGCAGTACTTC.

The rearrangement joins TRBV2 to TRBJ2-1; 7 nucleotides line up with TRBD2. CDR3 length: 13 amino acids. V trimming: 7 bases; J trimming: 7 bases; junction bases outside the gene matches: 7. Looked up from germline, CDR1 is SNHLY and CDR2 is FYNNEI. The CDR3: CASTGLVGNEQFF. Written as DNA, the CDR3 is TGTGCCAGCACCGGACTAGTTGGGAATGAGCAGTTCTTC.

DNA of the CDR3: TGTGCCAGCAGCTCAAGACTAGCGGGGACCTCATACGAGCAGTACTTC. It specifies CASSSRLAGTSYEQYF. The J gene is TRBJ2-7, the V gene TRBV7-6, with 11 bases identical to TRBD2. Germline CDR1 and CDR2: SGHVS and FNYEAQ. The CDR3 extends over 16 amino acids. J gave up 4 bases and V 4 bases, and 9 bases lay outside the gene matches.

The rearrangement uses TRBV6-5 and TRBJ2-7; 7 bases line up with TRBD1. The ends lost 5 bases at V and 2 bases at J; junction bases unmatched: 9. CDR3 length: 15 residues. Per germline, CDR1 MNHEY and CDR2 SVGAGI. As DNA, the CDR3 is TGTGCCAGCAGTCGCGACAGGGTACCTGCCTACGAGCAGTACTTC. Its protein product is CASSRDRVPAYEQYF.

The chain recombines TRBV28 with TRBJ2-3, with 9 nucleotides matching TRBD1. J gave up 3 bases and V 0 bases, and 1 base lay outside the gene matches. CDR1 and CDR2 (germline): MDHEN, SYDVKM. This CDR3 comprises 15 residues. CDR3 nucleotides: TGTGCCAGCAGTTTATGGGGACAGGGTACAGATACGCAGTATTTT. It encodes CASSLWGQGTDTQYF.

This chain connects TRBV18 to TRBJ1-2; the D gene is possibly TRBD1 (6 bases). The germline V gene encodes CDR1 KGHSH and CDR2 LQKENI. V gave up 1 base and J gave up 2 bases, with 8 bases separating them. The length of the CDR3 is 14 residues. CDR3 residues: CASSPRDINYGYTF. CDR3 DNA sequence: TGTGCCAGCTCACCACGGGACATAAACTATGGCTACACCTTC.

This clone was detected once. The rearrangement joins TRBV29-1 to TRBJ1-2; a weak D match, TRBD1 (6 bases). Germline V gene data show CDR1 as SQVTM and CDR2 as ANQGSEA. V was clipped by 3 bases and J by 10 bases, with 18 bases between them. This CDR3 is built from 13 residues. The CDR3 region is CSVDGGGRMFYTF. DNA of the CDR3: TGCAGCGTTGATGGCGGGGGGCGGATGTTCTACACCTTC. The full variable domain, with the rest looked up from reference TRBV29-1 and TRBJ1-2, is SAVISQKPSRDICQRGTSLTIQCQVDSQVTMMFWYRQQPGQSLTLIATANQGSEATYESGFVIDKFPISRPNLTFSTLTVSNMSPEDSSIYLCSVDGGGRMFYTFGSGTRLTVV.

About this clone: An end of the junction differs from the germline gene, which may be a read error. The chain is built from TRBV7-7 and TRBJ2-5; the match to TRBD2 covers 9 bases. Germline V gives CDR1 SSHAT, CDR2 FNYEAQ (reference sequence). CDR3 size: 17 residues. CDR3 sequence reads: CASSPALASGTQETQYF. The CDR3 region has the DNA TGTGCTAGCAGCCCCGCGCTGGCTAGCGGGACCCAAGAGACCCAGTACTTC.

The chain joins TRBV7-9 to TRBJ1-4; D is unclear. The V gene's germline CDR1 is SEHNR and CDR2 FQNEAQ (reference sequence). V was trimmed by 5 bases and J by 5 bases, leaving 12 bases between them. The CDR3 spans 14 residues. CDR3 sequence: CASSPGGFNEKLFF. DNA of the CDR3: TGTGCCAGCAGCCCCGGAGGTTTCAATGAAAAACTGTTTTTT.

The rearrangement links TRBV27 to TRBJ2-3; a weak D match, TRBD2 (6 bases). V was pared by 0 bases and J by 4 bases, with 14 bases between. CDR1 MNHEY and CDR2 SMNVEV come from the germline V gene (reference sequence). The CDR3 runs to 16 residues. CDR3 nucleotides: TGTGCCAGCAGTTTATCGAGCGGGTTAACTCCAGATACGCAGTATTTT. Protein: CASSLSSGLTPDTQYF.

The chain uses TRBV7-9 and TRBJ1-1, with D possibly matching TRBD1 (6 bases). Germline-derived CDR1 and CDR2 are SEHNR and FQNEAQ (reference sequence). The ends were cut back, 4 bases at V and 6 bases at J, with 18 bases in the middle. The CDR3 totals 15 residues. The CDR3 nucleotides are TGTGCCAGCAGCTGGGGCGAGGGGGGGCGAGCTGAAGCTTTCTTT. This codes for CASSWGEGGRAEAFF.

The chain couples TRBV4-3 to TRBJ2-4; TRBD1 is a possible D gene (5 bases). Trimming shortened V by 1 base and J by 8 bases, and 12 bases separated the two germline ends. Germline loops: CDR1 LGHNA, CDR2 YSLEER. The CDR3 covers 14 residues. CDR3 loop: CASSQGTSLDIQYF. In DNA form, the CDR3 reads TGCGCCAGCAGCCAAGGGACAAGTTTGGACATTCAGTACTTC.

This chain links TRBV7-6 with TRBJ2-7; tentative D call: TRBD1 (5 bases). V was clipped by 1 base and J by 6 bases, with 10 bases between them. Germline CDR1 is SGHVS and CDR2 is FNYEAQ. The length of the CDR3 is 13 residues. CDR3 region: CASSLGQGGEQYF. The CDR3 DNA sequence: TGTGCCAGCAGCTTAGGCCAGGGCGGCGAGCAGTACTTC.

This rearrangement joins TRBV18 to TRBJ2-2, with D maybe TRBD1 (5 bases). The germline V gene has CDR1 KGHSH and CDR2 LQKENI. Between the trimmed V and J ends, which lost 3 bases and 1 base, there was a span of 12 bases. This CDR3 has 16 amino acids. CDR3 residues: CASSPMTVKNTGELFF. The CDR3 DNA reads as TGTGCCAGCTCACCGATGACAGTTAAGAACACCGGGGAGCTGTTTTTT.

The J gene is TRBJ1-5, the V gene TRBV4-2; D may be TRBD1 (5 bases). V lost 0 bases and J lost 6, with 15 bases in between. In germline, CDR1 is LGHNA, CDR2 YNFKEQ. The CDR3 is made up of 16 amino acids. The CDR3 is CASSQDPTASGQPQHF. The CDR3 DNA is TGTGCCAGCAGCCAAGATCCGACAGCTTCAGGTCAGCCCCAGCATTTT.

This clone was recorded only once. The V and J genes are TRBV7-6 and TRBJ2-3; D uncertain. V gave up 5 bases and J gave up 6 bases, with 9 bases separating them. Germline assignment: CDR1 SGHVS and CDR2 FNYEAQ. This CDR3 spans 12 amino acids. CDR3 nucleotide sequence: TGTGCCAGCAGCCCCGATGAGGATACGCAGTATTTT. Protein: CASSPDEDTQYF. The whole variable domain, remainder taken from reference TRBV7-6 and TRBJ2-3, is GAGVSQSPRYKVTKRGQDVALRCDPISGHVSLYWYRQALGQGPEFLTYFNYEAQQDKSGLPNDRFSAERPEGSISTLTIQRTEQRDSAMYRCASSPDEDTQYFGPGTRLTVL.

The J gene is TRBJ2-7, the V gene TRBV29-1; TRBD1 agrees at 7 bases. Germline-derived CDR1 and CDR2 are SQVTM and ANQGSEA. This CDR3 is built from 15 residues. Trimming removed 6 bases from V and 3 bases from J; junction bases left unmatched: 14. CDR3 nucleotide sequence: TGCAGCGTCGATTCAAGACAGGGAACAATCTACGAGCAGTACTTC. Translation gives CSVDSRQGTIYEQYF.

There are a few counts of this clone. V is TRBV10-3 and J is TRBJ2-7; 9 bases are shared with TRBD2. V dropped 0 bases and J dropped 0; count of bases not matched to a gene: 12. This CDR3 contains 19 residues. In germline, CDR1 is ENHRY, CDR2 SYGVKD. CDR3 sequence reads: CAISESGSGSRRISYEQYF. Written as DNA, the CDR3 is TGTGCCATCAGTGAGTCGGGTAGCGGGAGCCGCCGTATCTCCTACGAGCAGTACTTC.

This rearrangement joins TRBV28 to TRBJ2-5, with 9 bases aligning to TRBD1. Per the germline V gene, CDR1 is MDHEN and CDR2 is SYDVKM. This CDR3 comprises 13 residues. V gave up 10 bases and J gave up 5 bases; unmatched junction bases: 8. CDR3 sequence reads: CATGQGRIETQYF. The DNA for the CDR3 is TGTGCCACGGGACAGGGCCGAATTGAGACCCAGTACTTC.

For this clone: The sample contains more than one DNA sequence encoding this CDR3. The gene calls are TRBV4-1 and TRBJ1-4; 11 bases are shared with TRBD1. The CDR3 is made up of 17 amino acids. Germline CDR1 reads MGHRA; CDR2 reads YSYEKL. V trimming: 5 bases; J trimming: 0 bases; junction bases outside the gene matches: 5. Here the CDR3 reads CASSLGQGAATNEKLFF. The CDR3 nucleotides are TGCGCCAGCAGCTTAGGACAGGGGGCTGCAACTAATGAAAAACTGTTTTTT.

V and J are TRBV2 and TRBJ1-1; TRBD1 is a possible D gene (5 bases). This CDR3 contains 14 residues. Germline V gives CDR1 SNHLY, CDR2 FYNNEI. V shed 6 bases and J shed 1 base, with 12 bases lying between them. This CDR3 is CASRISTGNTEAFF. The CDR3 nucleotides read TGTGCCAGCAGGATCTCTACAGGGAACACTGAAGCTTTCTTT.

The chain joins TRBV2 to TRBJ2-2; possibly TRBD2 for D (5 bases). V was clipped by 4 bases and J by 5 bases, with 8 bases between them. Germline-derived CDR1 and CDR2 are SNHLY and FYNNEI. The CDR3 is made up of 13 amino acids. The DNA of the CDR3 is TGTGCCAGCAGTGTTCGGGGTACCGGGGAGCTGTTTTTT. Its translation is CASSVRGTGELFF.